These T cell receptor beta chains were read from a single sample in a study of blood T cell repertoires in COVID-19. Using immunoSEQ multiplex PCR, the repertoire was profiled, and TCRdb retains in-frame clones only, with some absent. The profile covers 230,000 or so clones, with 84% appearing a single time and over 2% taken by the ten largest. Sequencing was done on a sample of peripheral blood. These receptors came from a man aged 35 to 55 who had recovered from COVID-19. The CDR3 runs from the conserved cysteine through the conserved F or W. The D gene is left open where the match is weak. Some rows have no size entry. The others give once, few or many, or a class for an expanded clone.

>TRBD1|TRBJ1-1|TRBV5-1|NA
CASSPMGTDNEAFF
TGCGCCAGCAGCCCGATGGGGACAGATAATGAAGCTTTCTTT
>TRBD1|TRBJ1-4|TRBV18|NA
CASSPPGQSNEKLFF
TGTGCCAGCTCACCACCGGGACAGAGTAATGAAAAACTGTTTTTT
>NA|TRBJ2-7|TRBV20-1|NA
CSARTTYEQYF
TGCAGTGCGCGGACTACCTACGAGCAGTACTTC
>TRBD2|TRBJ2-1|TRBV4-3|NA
CASSYYSGGRSYNEQFF
TGCGCCAGCAGCTACTATAGCGGGGGACGCTCCTACAATGAGCAGTTCTTC
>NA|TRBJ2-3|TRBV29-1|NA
CSVRGDLTDTQYF
TGCAGCGTTCGGGGAGATTTGACAGATACGCAGTATTTT
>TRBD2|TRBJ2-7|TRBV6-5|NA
CASSLAGGPYEQYF
TGTGCCAGCAGTTTAGCGGGAGGGCCCTACGAGCAGTACTTC
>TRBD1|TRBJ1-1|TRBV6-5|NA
CASSPRTGGIRAFF
TGTGCCAGCAGCCCCCGGACAGGGGGCATCAGAGCTTTCTTT
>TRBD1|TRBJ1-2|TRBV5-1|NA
CASSLAQQGNYGYTF
TGCGCCAGCAGCTTGGCCCAACAGGGGAACTATGGCTACACCTTC
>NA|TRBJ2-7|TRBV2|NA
CASRQGGREQYF
TGTGCCAGCAGGCAGGGAGGTAGGGAGCAGTACTTC
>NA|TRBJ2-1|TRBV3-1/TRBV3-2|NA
CASSHPNRVYGQFF
TGTGCCAGCAGCCACCCAAACAGGGTTTATGGGCAGTTCTTC
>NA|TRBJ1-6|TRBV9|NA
CASSVARDSPLHF
TGTGCCAGCAGCGTGGCACGTGATTCACCCCTCCACTTT
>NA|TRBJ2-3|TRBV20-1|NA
CSASVPGAITDTQYF
TGCAGTGCTAGTGTGCCGGGAGCGATCACAGATACGCAGTATTTT
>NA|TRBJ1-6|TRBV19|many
CASSMVGSSYNSPLHF
TGTGCCAGTAGTATGGTGGGGAGCTCCTATAATTCACCCCTCCACTTT
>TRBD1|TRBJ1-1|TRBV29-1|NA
CSVPGGTGASEAFF
TGCAGCGTTCCTGGGGGGACAGGGGCCAGTGAAGCTTTCTTT
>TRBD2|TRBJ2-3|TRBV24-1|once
CATSRGDFGTDTQYF
TGTGCCACCAGTCGGGGGGATTTTGGCACAGATACGCAGTATTTT
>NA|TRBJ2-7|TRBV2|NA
CASKPGEYYEQYF
TGTGCCAGCAAACCCGGGGAGTACTACGAGCAGTACTTC
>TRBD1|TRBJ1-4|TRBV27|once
CASRDQGAFEKLFF
TGTGCCAGCAGAGATCAGGGGGCCTTTGAAAAACTGTTTTTT
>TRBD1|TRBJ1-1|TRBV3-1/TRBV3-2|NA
CASSQGGTGSEAFF
TGTGCCAGCAGCCAAGGTGGGACAGGCTCTGAAGCTTTCTTT
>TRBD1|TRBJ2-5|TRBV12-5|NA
CASGLVLTGGSAGVQETQYF
TGTGCTAGTGGTTTGGTACTAACAGGGGGGTCAGCGGGTGTCCAAGAGACCCAGTACTTC
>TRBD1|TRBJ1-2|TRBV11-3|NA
CASSLEGRGQGNYGYTF
TGTGCCAGCAGCTTAGAGGGGCGGGGACAGGGAAACTATGGCTACACCTTC
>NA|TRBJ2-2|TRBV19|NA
CASSPWRAGGTGELFF
TGTGCCAGTAGCCCCTGGAGGGCAGGGGGAACCGGGGAGCTGTTTTTT
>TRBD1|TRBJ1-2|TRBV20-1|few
CSASTGGNYGYTF
TGCAGTGCTAGTACAGGGGGCAACTATGGCTACACCTTC
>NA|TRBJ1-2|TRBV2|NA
CASSVEGRIVNYGYTF
TGTGCCAGCAGTGTGGAGGGTCGCATCGTAAACTATGGCTACACCTTC
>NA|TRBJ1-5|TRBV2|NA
CASNSGLGQPQHF
TGTGCCAGCAATTCAGGGCTCGGTCAGCCCCAGCATTTT
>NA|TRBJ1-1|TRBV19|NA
CASSMGGNTEAFF
TGTGCCAGTAGTATGGGGGGGAACACTGAAGCTTTCTTT
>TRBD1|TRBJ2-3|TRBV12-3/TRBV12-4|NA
CASSPQGDTQYF
TGTGCCAGCAGCCCACAGGGGGATACGCAGTATTTT
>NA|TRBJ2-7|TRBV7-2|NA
CASREEGTYEQYF
TGTGCCAGCAGGGAAGAGGGTACCTACGAGCAGTACTTC
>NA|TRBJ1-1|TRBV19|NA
CASSPPSMTLNTEAFF
TGTGCCAGTAGTCCACCAAGCATGACACTGAACACTGAAGCTTTCTTT
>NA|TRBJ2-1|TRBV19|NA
CASSIVRGYNEQFF
TGTGCCAGTAGTATTGTCCGGGGGTACAATGAGCAGTTCTTC
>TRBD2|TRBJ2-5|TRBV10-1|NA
CASSVLAGPKETQYF
TGCGCCAGCAGCGTACTAGCGGGTCCTAAAGAGACCCAGTACTTC
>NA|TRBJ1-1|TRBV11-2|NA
CASSLGHRAEAFF
TGTGCCAGCAGCTTAGGTCACAGGGCTGAAGCTTTCTTT
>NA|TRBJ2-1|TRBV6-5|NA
CASSLRQPSSNQFF
TGTGCCAGCAGCCTAAGACAGCCCTCGTCAAACCAGTTCTTC
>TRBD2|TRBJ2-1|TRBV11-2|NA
CASSTGTSGETYNEQFF
TGTGCCAGCAGCACAGGGACTAGCGGGGAGACCTACAATGAGCAGTTCTTC
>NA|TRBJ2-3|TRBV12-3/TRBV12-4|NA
CASRPGHGEQYF
TGTGCCAGCAGGCCTGGACACGGCGAGCAGTATTTT
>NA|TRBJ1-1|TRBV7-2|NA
CASSPRGRSDTEAFF
TGTGCCAGCAGCCCGCGGGGGAGGTCGGACACTGAAGCTTTCTTT
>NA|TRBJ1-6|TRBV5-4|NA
CASSPGTALGGRSPLHF
TGTGCCAGCAGCCCTGGCACGGCTCTGGGGGGACGTTCACCCCTCCACTTT
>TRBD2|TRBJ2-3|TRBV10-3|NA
CAISAGTSGSTDTQYF
TGTGCCATCAGTGCGGGGACTAGCGGTAGCACAGATACGCAGTATTTT
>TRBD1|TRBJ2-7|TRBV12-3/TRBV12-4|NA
CASSPDRYEQYF
TGTGCCAGCAGTCCGGACAGGTACGAGCAGTACTTC
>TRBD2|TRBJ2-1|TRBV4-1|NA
CASSQLAGEQFF
TGCGCCAGCAGCCAACTAGCGGGGGAGCAGTTCTTC
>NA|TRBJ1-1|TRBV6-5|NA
CASSSGGWASEAFF
TGTGCCAGCAGTTCAGGAGGGTGGGCGAGTGAAGCTTTCTTT
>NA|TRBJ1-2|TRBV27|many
CASSFTRDFWGYTF
TGTGCCAGCAGTTTCACGAGGGACTTTTGGGGCTACACCTTC
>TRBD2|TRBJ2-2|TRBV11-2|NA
CASSFRFGLAGRGTGELFF
TGTGCCAGCAGCTTTAGGTTCGGACTAGCGGGAAGAGGGACCGGGGAGCTGTTTTTT